Below are 20 T cell receptor beta chains sequenced from a single sample in a study of blood T cell repertoires in COVID-19. The repertoire was sequenced with immunoSEQ multiplex PCR; TCRdb's copy has only in-frame clones and lacks some. The sample records about 280,000 clones, approximately 85% being singletons. Source material: peripheral blood. All receptors derive from a man aged 45 to 65 with active or convalescent COVID-19.

The chain has TRBV28 and TRBJ1-6; tentatively, D is TRBD1 (5 bases). V lost 8 bases, J lost 8 bases, and 16 bases lay in between. Per germline, CDR1 MDHEN and CDR2 SYDVKM. CDR3 size: 14 residues. CDR3 nucleotides: TGTGCCAGCGCTTCTAAGGGGTGGGATTCACCCCTCCACTTT. It specifies CASASKGWDSPLHF.

The chain combines TRBV5-4 with TRBJ2-7, with a tentative D call TRBD1 (5 bases). CDR1 and CDR2 (germline): SGHNT, YYREEE (reference sequence). V lost 0 bases, J lost 6 bases, and 10 bases lay in between. This CDR3 is built from 13 residues. CDR3 DNA sequence: TGTGCCAGCAGCTTGGCAGGGAATCGCGAGCAGTACTTC. This codes for CASSLAGNREQYF. The entire variable domain, with the rest obtained from reference TRBV5-4 and TRBJ2-7, is as follows: ETGVTQSPTHLIKTRGQQVTLRCSSQSGHNTVSWYQQALGQGPQFIFQYYREEENGRGNFPPRFSGLQFPNYSSELNVNALELDDSALYLCASSLAGNREQYFGPGTRLTVT.

The CDR3 protein is CASSQGTGGNEQFF. CDR3 nucleotides: TGTGCCAGCAGCCAAGGGACAGGGGGGAATGAGCAGTTCTTC. V usage is TRBV3-1 (or the pseudogene TRBV3-2) and J usage is TRBJ2-1, with TRBD1 matching over 10 bases. The germline CDR1 and CDR2 sequences are LGHDT and YNNKEL (reference sequence). This CDR3 comprises 14 residues. V was pared by 1 base and J by 7 bases, with 1 base of the junction left unmatched.

This sequence joins TRBV5-1 and TRBJ2-2; TRBD1 matches 9 bases. Germline V CDR1 and CDR2: SGHRS, YFSETQ. The length of the CDR3 is 16 residues. Trimming at V came to 4 bases and at J to 3 bases, leaving 7 bases not matched to a gene. This CDR3 is CASSNTGGSDTGELFF. The CDR3 DNA reads as TGCGCCAGCAGCAACACAGGGGGCTCGGACACCGGGGAGCTGTTTTTT.

This chain joins TRBV29-1 and TRBJ2-2; 9 bases agree with TRBD1. J gave up 5 bases and V 4 bases, and 2 bases lay outside the gene matches. Germline V gives CDR1 SQVTM, CDR2 ANQGSEA. The length of the CDR3 is 13 residues. The CDR3: CSVGGTGTGELFF. In DNA form, the CDR3 reads TGCAGCGTTGGCGGGACAGGGACCGGGGAGCTGTTTTTT.

The CDR3 is CASSSYSGEETQYF. CDR3 coding DNA: TGTGCCAGCAGTTCCTATAGCGGGGAAGAGACCCAGTACTTC. This chain uses TRBV28 with TRBJ2-5; 8 nucleotides align to TRBD2. The V and J ends lost 4 bases and 3 bases, in that order; junction bases with no gene match: 4. Germline assignment: CDR1 MDHEN and CDR2 SYDVKM. This CDR3 region has 14 residues.

This chain joins TRBV19 and TRBJ2-2; 7 bases line up with TRBD1. The CDR3 runs 18 residues. Germline V gene lookup returns CDR1 LNHDA and CDR2 SQIVND (reference sequence). Unmatched junction bases numbered 14, after V lost 6 bases and J lost 1 base. In nucleotides, the CDR3 is TGTGCCAGTAGCCCGAAACGGGGACAGATACAGAACACCGGGGAGCTGTTTTTT. It encodes CASSPKRGQIQNTGELFF. Full variable domain (missing parts from reference TRBV19 and TRBJ2-2): DGGITQSPKYLFRKEGQNVTLSCEQNLNHDAMYWYRQDPGQGLRLIYYSQIVNDFQKGDIAEGYSVSREKKESFPLTVTSAQKNPTAFYLCASSPKRGQIQNTGELFFGEGSRLTVL.

The J gene is TRBJ1-4, the V gene TRBV30; the D gene is possibly TRBD1 (5 bases). Trimming shortened V by 3 bases and J by 3 bases, and 17 bases separated the two germline ends. The CDR3 extends over 16 amino acids. CDR1 GTSNPN and CDR2 SVGIG come from the germline V gene (reference sequence). CDR3 amino acids: CAWRKGQRVANEKLFF. As DNA, the CDR3 is TGTGCCTGGAGGAAGGGGCAGCGGGTGGCTAATGAAAAACTGTTTTTT.

This clone was observed a handful of times. The chain carries TRBV20-1 and TRBJ1-2; a possible D gene is TRBD1 (6 bases). Germline V gene sequence: CDR1 DFQATT, CDR2 SNEGSKA (reference sequence). Trimming removed 7 bases from V and 2 bases from J, with 8 bases in between. There are 11 residues in the CDR3. In DNA form, the CDR3 reads TGCAGTGTAAGGGGGAACTATGGCTACACCTTC. Protein sequence: CSVRGNYGYTF.

The chain links TRBV9 to TRBJ2-5; 14 nucleotides match TRBD2. Germline V gives CDR1 SGDLS, CDR2 YYNGEE. This CDR3 contains 17 residues. V lost 3 bases and J lost 5; bases outside the gene matches: 9. CDR3 sequence: CASSGPGLAGAGETQYF. DNA of the CDR3: TGTGCCAGCAGCGGCCCGGGACTAGCGGGAGCTGGTGAGACCCAGTACTTC.

CDR3 DNA: TGTGCCAGCAGTTTCATTAGCGGGAGGTACGGGTCTGCCTACAATGAGCAGTTCTTC. Protein product: CASSFISGRYGSAYNEQFF. V and J are TRBV27 and TRBJ2-1; 10 positions match TRBD2. The CDR3 consists of 19 residues. Germline V CDR1 and CDR2: MNHEY, SMNVEV (reference sequence). V lost 3 bases, J lost 2 bases, and 13 bases stayed unmatched.

The V and J genes are TRBV5-1 and TRBJ2-7; TRBD2 might be the D (6 bases). The CDR3 sequence is 15 residues long. From germline, CDR1 is SGHRS and CDR2 YFSETQ. The V end lost 0 bases, the J end lost 5 bases, and 15 bases lay between the germline ends. The CDR3 protein is CASSLGMRSGDEQYF. As DNA, the CDR3 is TGCGCCAGCAGCTTGGGAATGCGTAGCGGAGACGAGCAGTACTTC.

This chain links TRBV6-4 with TRBJ1-5; D might be TRBD1 (5 bases). Germline CDR1 and CDR2: MRHNA and SNTAGT. The length of the CDR3 is 17 residues. The V and J ends lost 0 bases and 3 bases respectively, with 15 bases between them. CDR3 nucleotide sequence: TGTGCCAGCAGTGACTCAGTTTTTGCAGGGAACAATCAGCCCCAGCATTTT. Encoded protein: CASSDSVFAGNNQPQHF.

This sequence joins TRBV7-3 and TRBJ2-7, with D unresolved. This CDR3 has 14 residues. V lost 5 bases and J lost 7, with 18 bases in between. Germline lookup yields CDR1 SGHTA and CDR2 FQGTGA. The CDR3 bases are TGTGCCAGCAGCCCCGCCCGATACGGCGGAGAGCAGTACTTC. This translates into CASSPARYGGEQYF.

CDR3 coding DNA: TGTGCCAGCAGCTTAGTGGCAGGGGTAGACTACGAGCAGTACTTC. Translated, it gives CASSLVAGVDYEQYF. This sequence joins TRBV7-8 and TRBJ2-7, with D possibly being TRBD1 (6 bases). Germline CDR1 SGHVS, CDR2 FQNEAQ. V dropped 1 base and J dropped 3 bases, with 13 bases sitting between them. There are 15 residues in the CDR3.

This chain uses TRBV30 with TRBJ1-2, with 10 nucleotides matching TRBD1. The germline gives CDR1 GTSNPN, CDR2 SVGIG (reference sequence). This CDR3 comprises 14 residues. V was pared by 3 bases and J by 8 bases, with 9 bases of the junction left unmatched. The CDR3 protein is CAWSDRGRVRGYTF. CDR3 DNA: TGTGCCTGGAGCGACAGGGGGCGAGTGAGAGGCTACACCTTC.

V and J are TRBV7-8 and TRBJ2-3; TRBD1 aligns across 9 bases. Germline CDR1 SGHVS, CDR2 FQNEAQ. The CDR3 extends over 14 amino acids. V shed 8 bases, J shed 6 bases, and the junction held 9 bases outside the gene matches. The CDR3 nucleotides read TGTGCCAGCGGCAGGACCGGGACAGGGGATACGCAGTATTTT. The encoded protein is CASGRTGTGDTQYF. Variable domain in full (rest from reference TRBV7-8 and TRBJ2-3): GAGVSQSPRYKVAKRGQDVALRCDPISGHVSLFWYQQALGQGPEFLTYFQNEAQLDKSGLPSDRFFAERPEGSVSTLKIQRTQQEDSAVYLCASGRTGTGDTQYFGPGTRLTVL.

On this clone itself: Within the sample, other DNA sequences also encode this same CDR3. V usage is TRBV9 and J usage is TRBJ2-3; 7 positions match TRBD2. CDR3 size: 15 residues. Germline lookup yields CDR1 SGDLS and CDR2 YYNGEE. V shed 2 bases, J shed 0 bases, and the junction held 3 bases outside the gene matches. CDR3 amino acids: CASSVGGRSTDTQYF. CDR3 nucleotides: TGTGCCAGCAGCGTGGGGGGGAGGAGCACAGATACGCAGTATTTT.

This clone was counted once. The J gene is TRBJ2-1, the V gene TRBV27; D is unresolved. The germline V gene encodes CDR1 MNHEY and CDR2 SMNVEV (reference sequence). Trimming took off 7 bases at V and 9 bases at J, with 22 bases between the two ends. This CDR3 has 15 residues. Written as DNA, the CDR3 is TGTGCCAGCACAACCGGGTCCCCCCAATATAGTGAGCAGTTCTTC. Translation gives CASTTGSPQYSEQFF.

The V gene is TRBV15, the J gene TRBJ2-2, with 7 bases fitting TRBD1. The CDR3 totals 18 residues. V was pared by 0 bases and J by 0 bases, with 7 bases of the junction left unmatched. From germline, CDR1 is LNHNV and CDR2 YYDKDF (reference sequence). The CDR3 region has the DNA TGTGCCACCAGCAGAGATGGGGGACAGCCGACGAACACCGGGGAGCTGTTTTTT. This encodes CATSRDGGQPTNTGELFF.